This is a list of T cell receptor beta chains from one sample in a study of blood T cell repertoires in COVID-19. Using immunoSEQ multiplex PCR, the repertoire was profiled, and TCRdb retains in-frame clones only, with some absent. Of about 140,000 clones listed, approximately 86% are singletons. The specimen was peripheral blood. These receptor sequences come from a human donor in a cohort sampled during active COVID-19. Both conserved end residues are part of each CDR3. The D gene is left open where the match is weak. Clone size, where shown, is once, few, many, or a class for clones that have expanded.

d_gene	v_gene	j_gene	abundance	CDR3aa	CDR3nt
NA	TRBV18	TRBJ2-3	NA	CASSPLADTQYF	TGTGCCAGCTCACCACTCGCAGATACGCAGTATTTT
TRBD1	TRBV2	TRBJ1-5	NA	CASNPGRDRRNQPQHF	TGTGCCAGCAACCCCGGCCGGGACAGACGCAATCAGCCCCAGCATTTT
NA	TRBV9	TRBJ1-4	NA	CASSSRQNTNEKLFF	TGTGCCAGCAGCTCGCGACAGAACACTAATGAAAAACTGTTTTTT
NA	TRBV7-3	TRBJ1-6	NA	CASSLGLYNSPLHF	TGTGCCAGCAGCTTAGGGCTTTATAATTCACCCCTCCACTTT
NA	TRBV6-1	TRBJ1-5	NA	CASSEIWPDQPQHF	TGTGCCAGCAGTGAAATATGGCCTGATCAGCCCCAGCATTTT
TRBD2	TRBV10-2	TRBJ2-2	few	CATTLSGTSGGLNTGELFF	TGCGCCACTACTTTGTCCGGGACTAGCGGGGGGCTAAACACCGGGGAGCTGTTTTTT
NA	TRBV27	TRBJ2-1	NA	CASSFLRSSYNEQFF	TGTGCCAGCTCTTTTTTACGTAGCTCCTACAATGAGCAGTTCTTC
TRBD2	TRBV5-1	TRBJ2-1	NA	CASSPPLAGTEEQFF	TGCGCCAGCAGTCCCCCACTAGCGGGAACGGAGGAGCAGTTCTTC
TRBD1	TRBV6-2/TRBV6-3	TRBJ1-1	many	CASRYRGLNTEAFF	TGTGCCAGCAGGTACAGGGGGTTGAACACTGAAGCTTTCTTT
NA	TRBV6-1	TRBJ2-7	NA	CASSEGTVYYEQYF	TGTGCCAGCAGTGAAGGGACAGTTTACTACGAGCAGTACTTC
NA	TRBV9	TRBJ1-2	NA	CASSPTGNYGYTF	TGTGCCAGCAGCCCTACAGGGAACTATGGCTACACCTTC
TRBD1	TRBV13	TRBJ1-2	NA	CASSLATGARNYGYTF	TGTGCCAGCAGCTTAGCGACAGGGGCCCGGAACTATGGCTACACCTTC
TRBD2	TRBV7-6	TRBJ2-1	NA	CASSLGLAGSPGGYNEQFF	TGTGCCAGCAGCTTAGGACTAGCGGGCTCCCCAGGGGGGTACAATGAGCAGTTCTTC
NA	TRBV6-5	TRBJ2-5	once	CASRGGGPGQETQYF	TGTGCCAGCAGGGGCGGGGGCCCAGGCCAAGAGACCCAGTACTTC
TRBD2	TRBV27	TRBJ2-7	NA	CASRLAGESYEQYF	TGTGCCAGTAGACTAGCGGGAGAGTCCTACGAGCAGTACTTC
NA	TRBV20-1	TRBJ2-7	NA	CSARDFYEQYF	TGCAGTGCTAGGGACTTTTATGAGCAGTACTTC
NA	TRBV5-5	TRBJ1-1	NA	CASSLASGAWNTEAFF	TGTGCCAGCAGCTTAGCCTCAGGGGCTTGGAACACTGAAGCTTTCTTT
NA	TRBV4-1	TRBJ2-1	NA	CASSHTTVPTHSYNEQFF	TGCGCCAGCAGCCACACGACAGTACCTACTCACTCCTACAATGAGCAGTTCTTC
TRBD1	TRBV29-1	TRBJ2-1	NA	CSAWTPGQANNEQFF	TGCAGTGCTTGGACTCCGGGACAGGCGAACAATGAGCAGTTCTTC
NA	TRBV10-2	TRBJ1-1	NA	CASSDQGHGANTEAFF	TGCGCCAGCAGTGACCAGGGACATGGAGCGAACACTGAAGCTTTCTTT
TRBD2	TRBV20-1	TRBJ2-3	NA	CSASGGSGVGTDTQYF	TGCAGTGCTAGTGGAGGTAGCGGGGTTGGGACAGATACGCAGTATTTT
TRBD1	TRBV9	TRBJ1-6	NA	CASSVGTANSPLHF	TGTGCCAGCAGCGTGGGGACAGCTAATTCACCCCTCCACTTT
NA	TRBV5-6	TRBJ2-7	NA	CASSLAGVPYEQYF	TGTGCCAGCAGCTTGGCAGGGGTCCCCTACGAGCAGTACTTC
NA	TRBV9	TRBJ1-2	NA	CASSVVEGGYTF	TGTGCCAGCAGCGTAGTGGAGGGGGGCTACACCTTC
NA	TRBV6-4	TRBJ1-1	NA	CASSDSTGGNTEAFF	TGTGCCAGCAGTGACTCGACGGGGGGGAACACTGAAGCTTTCTTT
NA	TRBV7-9	TRBJ2-7	few	CASSLVDSGAAYEQYF	TGTGCCAGCAGCTTAGTCGACTCAGGGGCCGCCTACGAGCAGTACTTC
NA	TRBV7-8	TRBJ1-4	NA	CASTVIATNEKLFF	TGTGCCAGCACCGTAATTGCAACTAATGAAAAACTGTTTTTT
NA	TRBV28	TRBJ1-2	NA	CATETIQGFQANYGYTF	TGTGCCACGGAAACCATACAGGGATTCCAAGCTAACTATGGCTACACCTTC
TRBD2	TRBV6-5	TRBJ2-5	NA	CASTRSGGKQETQYF	TGTGCCAGCACCCGGTCGGGGGGTAAACAAGAGACCCAGTACTTC
NA	TRBV21-1	TRBJ1-1	NA	CASSKKGTGSNTEAFF	TGTGCCAGCAGCAAAAAGGGGACAGGGAGCAACACTGAAGCTTTCTTT
TRBD1	TRBV5-1	TRBJ2-5	NA	CASSRWTGGAETQYF	TGCGCCAGCAGCCGATGGACAGGGGGGGCGGAGACCCAGTACTTC
NA	TRBV4-1	TRBJ2-5	NA	CASSHRGETQYF	TGCGCCAGCAGCCACCGCGGAGAGACCCAGTACTTC
NA	TRBV6-1	TRBJ2-3	NA	CASSEWWDSYTDTQYF	TGTGCCAGCAGTGAATGGTGGGACTCATACACAGATACGCAGTATTTT
NA	TRBV15	TRBJ2-3	NA	CATSARGAFTDTQYF	TGTGCCACCAGCGCCAGGGGTGCCTTCACAGATACGCAGTATTTT
TRBD1	TRBV2	TRBJ2-7	NA	CASSEVTTGGSYEQYF	TGTGCCAGCAGTGAAGTTACGACAGGGGGCTCCTACGAGCAGTACTTC
TRBD1	TRBV28	TRBJ1-2	NA	CASSAGTGGFNGYTF	TGTGCCAGCAGTGCCGGGACAGGGGGTTTCAATGGCTACACCTTC